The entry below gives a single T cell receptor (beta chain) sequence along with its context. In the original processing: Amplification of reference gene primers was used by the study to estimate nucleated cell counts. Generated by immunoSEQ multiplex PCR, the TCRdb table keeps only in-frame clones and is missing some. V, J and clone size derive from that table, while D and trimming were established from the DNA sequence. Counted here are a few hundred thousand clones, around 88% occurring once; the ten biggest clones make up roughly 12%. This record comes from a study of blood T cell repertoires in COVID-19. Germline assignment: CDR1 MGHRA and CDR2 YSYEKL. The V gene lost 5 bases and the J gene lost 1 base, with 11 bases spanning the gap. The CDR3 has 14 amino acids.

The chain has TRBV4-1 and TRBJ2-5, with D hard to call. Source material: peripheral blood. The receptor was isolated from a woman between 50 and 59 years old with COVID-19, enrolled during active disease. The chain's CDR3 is CASSSPNSQETQYF. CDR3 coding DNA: TGCGCCAGCAGCTCACCCAACAGCCAAGAGACCCAGTACTTC.